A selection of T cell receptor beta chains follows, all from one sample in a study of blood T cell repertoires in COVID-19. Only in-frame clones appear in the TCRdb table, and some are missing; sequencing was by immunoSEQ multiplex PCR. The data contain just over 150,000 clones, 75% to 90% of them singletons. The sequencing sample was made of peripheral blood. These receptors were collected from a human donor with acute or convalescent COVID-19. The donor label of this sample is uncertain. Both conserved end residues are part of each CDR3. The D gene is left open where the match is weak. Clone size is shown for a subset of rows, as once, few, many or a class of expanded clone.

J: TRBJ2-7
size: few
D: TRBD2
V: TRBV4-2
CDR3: CASSQADLRTSGTYEQYF
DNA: TGTGCCAGCAGCCAAGCCGACTTAAGGACTAGCGGGACCTACGAGCAGTACTTC

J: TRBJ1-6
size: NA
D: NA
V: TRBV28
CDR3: CASRSYISYNSPLHF
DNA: TGTGCCAGCAGATCCTATATCTCCTATAATTCACCCCTCCACTTT

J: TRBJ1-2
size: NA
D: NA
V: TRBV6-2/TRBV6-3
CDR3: CASSYPAGPNGYTF
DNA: TGTGCCAGCAGTTACCCGGCAGGCCCAAATGGCTACACCTTC

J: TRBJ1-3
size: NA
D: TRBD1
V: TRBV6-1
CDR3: CASSERRQGVSGNTIYF
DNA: TGTGCCAGCAGTGAGAGAAGGCAGGGGGTTTCTGGAAACACCATATATTTT

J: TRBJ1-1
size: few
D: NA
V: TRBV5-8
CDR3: CASSLWGVGAFF
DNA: TGTGCCAGCAGCTTGTGGGGGGTAGGGGCTTTCTTT

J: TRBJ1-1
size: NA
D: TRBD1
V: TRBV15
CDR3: CATSRDGTGGDTEAFF
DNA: TGTGCCACCAGCAGAGATGGGACAGGGGGGGACACTGAAGCTTTCTTT

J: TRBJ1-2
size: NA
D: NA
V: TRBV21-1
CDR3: CASSKGRGRMGGYTF
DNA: TGTGCCAGCAGCAAAGGGCGGGGGCGGATGGGAGGCTACACCTTC

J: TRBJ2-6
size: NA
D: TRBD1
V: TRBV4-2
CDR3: CASSPRDRGGGANVLTF
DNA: TGTGCCAGCAGCCCCCGGGACAGGGGAGGTGGGGCCAACGTCCTGACTTTC

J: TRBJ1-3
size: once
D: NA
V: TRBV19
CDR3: CASSIRQFSGNTIYF
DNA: TGTGCCAGTAGTATAAGACAGTTTTCTGGAAACACCATATATTTT

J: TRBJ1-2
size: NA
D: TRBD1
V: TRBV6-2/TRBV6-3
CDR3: CASSTGGSGYGYTF
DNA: TGTGCCAGCAGCACAGGGGGCTCCGGCTATGGCTACACCTTC

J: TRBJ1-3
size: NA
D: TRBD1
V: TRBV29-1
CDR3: CSVTGAGNTIYF
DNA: TGCAGCGTTACAGGGGCTGGAAACACCATATATTTT

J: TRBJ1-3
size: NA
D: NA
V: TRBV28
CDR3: CASSFGYEDLSSGNTIYF
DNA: TGTGCCAGCAGTTTCGGCTACGAGGACTTGAGCTCTGGAAACACCATATATTTT

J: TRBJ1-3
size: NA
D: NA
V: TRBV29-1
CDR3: CSVDRQAGNTIYF
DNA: TGCAGCGTTGACAGACAGGCTGGAAACACCATATATTTT

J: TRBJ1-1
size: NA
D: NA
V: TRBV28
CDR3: CASTQTVTEAFF
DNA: TGTGCCAGCACCCAGACAGTCACTGAAGCTTTCTTT